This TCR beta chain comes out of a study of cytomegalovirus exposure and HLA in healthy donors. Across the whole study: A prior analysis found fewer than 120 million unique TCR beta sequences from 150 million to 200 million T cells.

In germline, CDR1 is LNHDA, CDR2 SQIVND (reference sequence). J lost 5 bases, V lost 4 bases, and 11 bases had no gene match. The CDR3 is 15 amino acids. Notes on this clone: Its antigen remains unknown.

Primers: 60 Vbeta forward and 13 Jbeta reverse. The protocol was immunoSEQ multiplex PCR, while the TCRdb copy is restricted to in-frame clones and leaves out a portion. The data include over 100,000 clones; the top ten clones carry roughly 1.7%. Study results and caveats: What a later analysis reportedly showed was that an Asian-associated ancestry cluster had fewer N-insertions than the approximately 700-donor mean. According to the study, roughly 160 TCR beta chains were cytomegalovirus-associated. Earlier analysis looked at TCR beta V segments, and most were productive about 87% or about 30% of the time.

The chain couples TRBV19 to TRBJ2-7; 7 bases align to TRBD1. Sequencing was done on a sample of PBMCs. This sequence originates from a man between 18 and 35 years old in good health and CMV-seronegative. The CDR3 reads CASSTGTARTHEQYF. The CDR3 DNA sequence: TGTGCCAGTAGTACAGGGACAGCTCGGACGCACGAGCAGTACTTC.